This T cell receptor (beta chain) was profiled in a study of PD-L1 blockade in urothelial cancer. This clone was found a few times. V lost 2 bases to trimming and J lost 2 bases, with 16 bases between them. Germline V lookup: CDR1 SGHRS, CDR2 YFSETQ. This CDR3 has 16 residues. Generated by immunoSEQ multiplex PCR, the TCRdb table keeps only in-frame clones and is missing some. The sample has about 43,000 clones, about four fifths seen once. Time point indicated: peripheral blood 6 weeks after treatment start. The sample consisted of PBMCs, taken around atezolizumab (anti-PD-L1) treatment. The source is a man aged 55 to 70 with urothelial cancer. The J gene is TRBJ2-5, the V gene TRBV5-1, with a possible D match to TRBD1 (5 bases). The CDR3 region is CASSLLGQGLQETQYF. As DNA, the CDR3 is TGCGCCAGCAGCTTATTAGGCCAGGGATTACAAGAGACCCAGTACTTC.